A selection of T cell receptor beta chains follows, all from one sample in a study of cytomegalovirus exposure and HLA in healthy donors. Sequencing was performed with immunoSEQ multiplex PCR; in TCRdb, only in-frame clones are kept and a portion is missing. The sample yields about 180,000 clones, around 80% seen once. Sequences were obtained from PBMCs. The source is a man aged 35 to 55 in good health and CMV-seronegative. Both conserved end residues are part of each CDR3. Each record gives: clone size, V gene, J gene, D gene, CDR3 DNA, CDR3 protein. A D gene is named only where the DNA matches it firmly. The listing skips clone size in some rows; elsewhere it reads once, few, many or a size class.

size: -
V: TRBV5-1
J: TRBJ2-5
D: TRBD2
DNA: TGCGCCAGCAGCCCGGGACTAGCGGGGGGCCAGACCCAGTACTTC
CDR3: CASSPGLAGGQTQYF

size: -
V: TRBV9
J: TRBJ2-2
D: TRBD2
DNA: TGTGCCAGCAAGGGGCGGGGGGGCCCGGGCACCGGGGAGCTGTTTTTT
CDR3: CASKGRGGPGTGELFF

size: -
V: TRBV27
J: TRBJ2-3
D: TRBD2
DNA: TGTGCCAGCAGTTTATCACCGCGGGGACTAGCGGGAGGTACAGATACGCAGTATTTT
CDR3: CASSLSPRGLAGGTDTQYF

size: -
V: TRBV7-9
J: TRBJ2-1
D: -
DNA: TGTGCCAGCAGCCCAAGCGGCTCGATCAATGAGCAGTTCTTC
CDR3: CASSPSGSINEQFF

size: -
V: TRBV11-2
J: TRBJ1-5
D: -
DNA: TGTGCCAGCAGCTTAGAAAGGGGCGGACAGCCCCAGCATTTT
CDR3: CASSLERGGQPQHF

size: -
V: TRBV6-5
J: TRBJ1-2
D: -
DNA: TGTGCCAGCAGTTACTCGGGCCCGTATGGCTACACCTTC
CDR3: CASSYSGPYGYTF

size: -
V: TRBV11-2
J: TRBJ1-1
D: -
DNA: TGTGCCAGCAGTCCAAGCCGGGGTACAGGGTCGGCTTTCTTT
CDR3: CASSPSRGTGSAFF

size: -
V: TRBV7-2
J: TRBJ2-1
D: -
DNA: TGTGCCAGCAGCTTAGCGCATAGGCGGAACAATGAGCAGTTCTTC
CDR3: CASSLAHRRNNEQFF

size: few
V: TRBV4-3
J: TRBJ1-1
D: TRBD1
DNA: TGCGCCAGCAGCCAAGGGACAGGGGGAAGGGTCGAAACTGAAGCTTTCTTT
CDR3: CASSQGTGGRVETEAFF

size: -
V: TRBV7-2
J: TRBJ1-5
D: -
DNA: TGTGCCAGCACCGCAGGGCTGGGGCCCCAGCATTTT
CDR3: CASTAGLGPQHF

size: few
V: TRBV18
J: TRBJ2-7
D: TRBD1
DNA: TGTGCCAGCTCCCGGGACAGGGCCTACGAGCAGTACTTC
CDR3: CASSRDRAYEQYF

size: -
V: TRBV4-1
J: TRBJ2-3
D: -
DNA: TGCGCCAGCAGCCAGCAACTAGCTTACACAGATACGCAGTATTTT
CDR3: CASSQQLAYTDTQYF

size: once
V: TRBV4-3
J: TRBJ1-2
D: -
DNA: TGCGCCAGCAGCCAAGACATGGCTTATGGCTACACCTTC
CDR3: CASSQDMAYGYTF

size: -
V: TRBV2
J: TRBJ2-2
D: -
DNA: TGTGCCAGCAGTGAGAGGAGGGGAACCGGGGAGCTGTTTTTT
CDR3: CASSERRGTGELFF